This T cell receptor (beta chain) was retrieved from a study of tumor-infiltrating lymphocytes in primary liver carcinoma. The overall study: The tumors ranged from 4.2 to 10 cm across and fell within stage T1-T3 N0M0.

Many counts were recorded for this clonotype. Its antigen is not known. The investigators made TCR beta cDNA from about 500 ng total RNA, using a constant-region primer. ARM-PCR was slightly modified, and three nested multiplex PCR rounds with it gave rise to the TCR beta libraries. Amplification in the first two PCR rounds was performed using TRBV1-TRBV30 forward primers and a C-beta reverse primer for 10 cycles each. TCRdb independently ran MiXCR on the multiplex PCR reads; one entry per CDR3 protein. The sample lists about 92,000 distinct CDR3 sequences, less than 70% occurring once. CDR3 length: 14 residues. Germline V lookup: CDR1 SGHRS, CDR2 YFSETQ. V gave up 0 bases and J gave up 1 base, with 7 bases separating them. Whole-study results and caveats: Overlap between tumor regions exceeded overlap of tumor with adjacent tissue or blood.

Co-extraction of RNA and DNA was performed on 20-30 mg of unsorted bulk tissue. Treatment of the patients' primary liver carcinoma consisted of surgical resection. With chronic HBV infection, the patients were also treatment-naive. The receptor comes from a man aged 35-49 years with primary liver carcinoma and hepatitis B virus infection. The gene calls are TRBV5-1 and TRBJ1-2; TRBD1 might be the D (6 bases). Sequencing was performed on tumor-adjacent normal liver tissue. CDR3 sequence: CASSLEGDNYGYTF. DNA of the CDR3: TGCGCCAGCAGCTTGGAGGGGGATAACTATGGCTACACCTTC.